This record covers a single TCR beta chain. Its antigen is undetermined. At the DNA level, this CDR3 is encoded by other sequences in the same sample as well. Between the trimmed V and J ends, which lost 10 bases and 0 bases, there was a span of 12 bases. Germline V gene data show CDR1 as MNHNS and CDR2 as SASEGT. This CDR3 spans 13 amino acids. PCR primers comprised 60 Vbeta and 13 Jbeta primers. Profiling relied on immunoSEQ multiplex PCR, and the TCRdb table lists in-frame clones only, not all of them. The sample records 150,000 to 200,000 clones, approximately 80% being singletons. The data originate from a study of cytomegalovirus exposure and HLA in healthy donors. On the study more broadly: HLA-typed donors contributed 80 million or so unique TCRs, which were held in an early data release. The study placed approximately 81% of its approximately 400 genotyped donors in the Caucasian-associated ancestry cluster.

Findings and caveats of the study: The authors enumerated 164 TCR beta chains as linked to cytomegalovirus. Reports indicate that TCR beta sequences accurately predicted the HLA-A and HLA-B alleles of most subjects.

The rearrangement joins TRBV6-1 to TRBJ1-1, with a tentative D call TRBD1 (5 bases). This receptor was identified in a woman aged 25-40 years in good health and CMV-seronegative. Input material: PBMCs. The CDR3 protein is CATLTGVNTEAFF. In nucleotides, the CDR3 is TGTGCCACCCTTACGGGGGTGAACACTGAAGCTTTCTTT.